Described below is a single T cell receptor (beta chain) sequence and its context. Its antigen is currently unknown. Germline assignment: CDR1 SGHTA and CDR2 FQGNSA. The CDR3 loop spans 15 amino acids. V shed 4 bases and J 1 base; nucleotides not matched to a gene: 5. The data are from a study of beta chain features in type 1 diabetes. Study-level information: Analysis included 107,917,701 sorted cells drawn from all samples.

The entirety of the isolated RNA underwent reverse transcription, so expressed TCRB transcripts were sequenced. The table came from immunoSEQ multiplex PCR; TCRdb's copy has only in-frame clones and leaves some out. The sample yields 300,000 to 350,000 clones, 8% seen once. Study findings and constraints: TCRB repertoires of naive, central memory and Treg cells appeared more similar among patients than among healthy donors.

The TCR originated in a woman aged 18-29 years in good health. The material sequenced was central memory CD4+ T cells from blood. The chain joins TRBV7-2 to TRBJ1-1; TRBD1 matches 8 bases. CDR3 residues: CASSSGQVGNTEAFF. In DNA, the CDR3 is TGTGCCAGCAGCTCGGGACAGGTTGGGAACACTGAAGCTTTCTTT.